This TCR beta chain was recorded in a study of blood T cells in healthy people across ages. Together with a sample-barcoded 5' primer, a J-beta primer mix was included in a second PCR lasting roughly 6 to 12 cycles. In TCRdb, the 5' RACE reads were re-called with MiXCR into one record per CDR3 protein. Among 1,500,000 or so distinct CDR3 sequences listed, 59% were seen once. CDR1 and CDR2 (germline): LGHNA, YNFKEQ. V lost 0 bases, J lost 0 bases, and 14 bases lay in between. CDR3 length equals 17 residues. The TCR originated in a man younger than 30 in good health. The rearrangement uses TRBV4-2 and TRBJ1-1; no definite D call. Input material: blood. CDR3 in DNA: TGTGCCAGCAGCCAAGATCTAAGGGAGACTATGAACACTGAAGCTTTCTTT. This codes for CASSQDLRETMNTEAFF.